Sequencing of this TCR beta chain was carried out in a study of cytomegalovirus exposure and HLA in healthy donors. Regarding the study as a whole: Fewer N-insertions (relative to the roughly 670-donor mean) were reportedly seen in an Asian-associated ancestry cluster in a later analysis. Segments of the TCR beta V type were, in most cases, productive about 87% or about 30% of the time in an earlier analysis. HLA-A and HLA-B allele assignments for most subjects were reportedly predicted accurately using TCR beta sequences.

The V gene end was trimmed by 3 bases and the J gene end by 6 bases; junction bases not matched to a gene: 8. Germline CDR1 and CDR2: KGHSH and LQKENI. The CDR3 spans 17 residues. There were likely unrecorded immune exposures, though donors were nominally healthy when sampled. The PCR employed 60 Vbeta primers together with 13 Jbeta primers. Sequenced by immunoSEQ multiplex PCR; TCRdb stores in-frame clones only, minus some. The sample has around 50,000 clones. Comment on this clone: Its antigen is not known.

The TCR comes from a woman aged 35 to 49 in good health and CMV-seronegative. The chain is built from TRBV18 and TRBJ1-4, with 12 bases lining up with TRBD1. Sequencing used PBMCs. CDR3 nucleotides: TGTGCCAGCTCACCGGGGACAGGGGGCGGAAGAGATGAAAAACTGTTTTTT. This sequence encodes CASSPGTGGGRDEKLFF.